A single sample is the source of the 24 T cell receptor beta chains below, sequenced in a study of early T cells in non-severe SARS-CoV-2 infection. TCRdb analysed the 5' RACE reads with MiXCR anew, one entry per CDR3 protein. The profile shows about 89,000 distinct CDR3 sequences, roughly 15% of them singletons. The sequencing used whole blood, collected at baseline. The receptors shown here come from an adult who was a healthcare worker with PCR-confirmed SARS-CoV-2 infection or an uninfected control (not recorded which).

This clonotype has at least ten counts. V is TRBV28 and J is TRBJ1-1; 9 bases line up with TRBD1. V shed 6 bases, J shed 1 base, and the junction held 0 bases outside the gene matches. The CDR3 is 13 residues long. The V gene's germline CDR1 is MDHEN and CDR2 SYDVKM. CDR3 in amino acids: CASRTGGNTEAFF. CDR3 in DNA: TGTGCCAGCAGGACAGGGGGGAACACTGAAGCTTTCTTT.

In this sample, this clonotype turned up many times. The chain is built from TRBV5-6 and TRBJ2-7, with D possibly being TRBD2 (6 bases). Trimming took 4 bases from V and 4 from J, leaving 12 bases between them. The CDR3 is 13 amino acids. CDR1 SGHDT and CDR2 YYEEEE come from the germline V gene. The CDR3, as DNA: TGTGCCAGCAGCCCGTGGAGGGGATACGAGCAGTACTTC. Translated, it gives CASSPWRGYEQYF.

CDR3 coding DNA: TGTGCCAGCGGTCTAAGTGTGAGACCTTACGAGCAGTACTTC. This translates into CASGLSVRPYEQYF. The chain employs TRBV13 and TRBJ2-7; D is ambiguous. The CDR3 totals 14 residues. V was clipped by 8 bases and J by 4 bases, with 18 bases between them. The germline V gene has CDR1 PRHDT and CDR2 FYEKMQ (reference sequence).

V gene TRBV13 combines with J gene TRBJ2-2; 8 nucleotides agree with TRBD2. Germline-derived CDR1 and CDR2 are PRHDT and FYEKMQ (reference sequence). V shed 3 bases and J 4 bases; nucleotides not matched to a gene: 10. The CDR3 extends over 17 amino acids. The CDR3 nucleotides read TGTGCCAGCAGCTTGGGGTCCTTGGGACTAGGCACCGGGGAGCTGTTTTTT. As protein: CASSLGSLGLGTGELFF.

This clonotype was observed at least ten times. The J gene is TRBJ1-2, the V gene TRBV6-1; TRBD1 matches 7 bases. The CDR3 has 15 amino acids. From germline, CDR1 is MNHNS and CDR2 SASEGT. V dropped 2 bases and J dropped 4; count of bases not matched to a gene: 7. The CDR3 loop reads CASSERTGVPYGYTF. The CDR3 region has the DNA TGTGCCAGCAGTGAACGCACAGGGGTACCCTATGGCTACACCTTC.

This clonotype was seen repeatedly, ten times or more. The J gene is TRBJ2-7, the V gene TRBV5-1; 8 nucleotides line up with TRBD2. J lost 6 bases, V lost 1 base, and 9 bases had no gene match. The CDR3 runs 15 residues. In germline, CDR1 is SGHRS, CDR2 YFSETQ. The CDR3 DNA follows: TGCGCCAGCAGCTTGACGGGAGGGCCTTGCTGCGAGCAGTACTTC. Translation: CASSLTGGPCCEQYF.

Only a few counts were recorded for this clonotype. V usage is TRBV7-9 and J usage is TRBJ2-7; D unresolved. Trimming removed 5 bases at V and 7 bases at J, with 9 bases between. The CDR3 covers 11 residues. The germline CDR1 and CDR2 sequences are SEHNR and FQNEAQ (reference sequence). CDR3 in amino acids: CASSLDGEQYF. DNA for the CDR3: TGTGCCAGCAGCCTAGACGGAGAGCAGTACTTC. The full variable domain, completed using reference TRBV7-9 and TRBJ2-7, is DTGVSQNPRHKITKRGQNVTFRCDPISEHNRLYWYRQTLGQGPEFLTYFQNEAQLEKSRLLSDRFSAERPKGSFSTLEIQRTEQGDSAMYLCASSLDGEQYFGPGTRLTVT.

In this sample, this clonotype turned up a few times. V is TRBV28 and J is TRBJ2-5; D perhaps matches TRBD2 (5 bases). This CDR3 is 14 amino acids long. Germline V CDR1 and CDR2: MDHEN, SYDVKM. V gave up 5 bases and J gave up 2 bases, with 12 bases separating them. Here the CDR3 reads CASSHSSGQETQYF. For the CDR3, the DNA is TGTGCCAGCAGTCATTCGAGCGGACAAGAGACCCAGTACTTC.

The DNA of the CDR3 is TGTGCCAGCAGTCCCGGGACAGGCTATGGCTACACCTTC. This codes for CASSPGTGYGYTF. V gene TRBV28 combines with J gene TRBJ1-2; the match to TRBD1 covers 8 bases. CDR1 MDHEN and CDR2 SYDVKM come from the germline V gene. The CDR3 is 13 amino acids. Trimming removed 5 bases from V and 4 bases from J; junction bases left unmatched: 3.

The chain's CDR3 is CASSLWQEKLFF. The CDR3 coding sequence is TGTGCCAGCAGCTTATGGCAGGAAAAACTGTTTTTT. The chain is built from TRBV7-9 and TRBJ1-4; D unresolved. The CDR3 spans 12 residues. Germline assignment: CDR1 SEHNR and CDR2 FQNEAQ (reference sequence). V was trimmed by 2 bases and J by 8 bases, leaving 6 bases between them.

The CDR3: CASSLSLTSWEDTQYF. For the CDR3, the DNA is TGTGCCAGCAGTTTAAGCCTAACTAGCTGGGAAGATACGCAGTATTTT. The chain combines TRBV28 with TRBJ2-3; weak D call: TRBD2 (6 bases). V lost 2 bases, J lost 5 bases, and 17 bases lay in between. Germline V CDR1 and CDR2: MDHEN, SYDVKM. The length of the CDR3 is 16 residues.

The DNA for the CDR3 is TGTGCCAGCACCAGGGGGACTAGCGGGATTAACGAGCAGTACTTC. Protein: CASTRGTSGINEQYF. The chain employs TRBV7-8 and TRBJ2-7; 13 bases line up with TRBD2. J lost 5 bases, V lost 7 bases, and 8 bases had no gene match. Germline V CDR1 and CDR2: SGHVS, FQNEAQ. CDR3 size: 15 residues. The whole variable domain, remainder taken from reference TRBV7-8 and TRBJ2-7, is GAGVSQSPRYKVAKRGQDVALRCDPISGHVSLFWYQQALGQGPEFLTYFQNEAQLDKSGLPSDRFFAERPEGSVSTLKIQRTQQEDSAVYLCASTRGTSGINEQYFGPGTRLTVT.

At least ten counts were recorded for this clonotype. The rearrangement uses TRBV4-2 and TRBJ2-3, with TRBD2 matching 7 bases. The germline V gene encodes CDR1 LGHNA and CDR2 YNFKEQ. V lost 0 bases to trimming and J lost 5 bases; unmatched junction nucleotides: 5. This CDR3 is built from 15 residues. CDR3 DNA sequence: TGTGCCAGCAGCCAAGAAAGCGGGGAGGTAGATACGCAGTATTTT. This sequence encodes CASSQESGEVDTQYF.

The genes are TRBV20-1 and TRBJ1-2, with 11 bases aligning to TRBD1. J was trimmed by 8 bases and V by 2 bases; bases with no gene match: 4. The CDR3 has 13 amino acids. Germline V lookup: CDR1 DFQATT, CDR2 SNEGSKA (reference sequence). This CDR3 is CSARLGTGGGYTF. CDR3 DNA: TGCAGTGCTAGACTCGGGACAGGGGGAGGCTACACCTTC.

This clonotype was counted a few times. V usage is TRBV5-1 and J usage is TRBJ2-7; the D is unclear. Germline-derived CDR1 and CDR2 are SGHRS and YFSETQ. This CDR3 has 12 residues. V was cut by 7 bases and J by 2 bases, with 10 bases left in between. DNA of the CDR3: TGCGCCAGCGGGCCGTCCACCTACGAGCAGTACTTC. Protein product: CASGPSTYEQYF.

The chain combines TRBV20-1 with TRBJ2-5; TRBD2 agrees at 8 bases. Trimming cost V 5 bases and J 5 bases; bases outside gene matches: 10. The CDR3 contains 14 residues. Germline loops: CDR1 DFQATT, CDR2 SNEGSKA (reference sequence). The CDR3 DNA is TGCAGTGCTTCCAGAGCGGGAGAAGGGGAGACCCAGTACTTC. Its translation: CSASRAGEGETQYF.

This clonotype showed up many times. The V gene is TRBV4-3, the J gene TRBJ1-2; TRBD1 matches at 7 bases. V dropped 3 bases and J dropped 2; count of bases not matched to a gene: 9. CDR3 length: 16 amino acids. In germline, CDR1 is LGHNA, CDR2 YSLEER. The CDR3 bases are TGCGCCAGCAGCCAGTCGCCGGGACAGAGGAACTATGGCTACACCTTC. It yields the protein CASSQSPGQRNYGYTF.

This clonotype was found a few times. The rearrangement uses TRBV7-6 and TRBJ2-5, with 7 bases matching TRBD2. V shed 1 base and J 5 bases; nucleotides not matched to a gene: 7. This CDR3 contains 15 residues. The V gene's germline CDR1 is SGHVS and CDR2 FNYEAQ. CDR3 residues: CASSLVAGEGETQYF. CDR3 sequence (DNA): TGTGCCAGCAGCTTAGTAGCGGGCGAGGGGGAGACCCAGTACTTC.

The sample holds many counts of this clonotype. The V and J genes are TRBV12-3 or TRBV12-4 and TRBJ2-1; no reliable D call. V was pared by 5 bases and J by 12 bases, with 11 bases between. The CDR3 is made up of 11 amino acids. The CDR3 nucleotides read TGTGCCAGCAGTCCTAGGGTGGGGCAGTTCTTC. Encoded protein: CASSPRVGQFF.

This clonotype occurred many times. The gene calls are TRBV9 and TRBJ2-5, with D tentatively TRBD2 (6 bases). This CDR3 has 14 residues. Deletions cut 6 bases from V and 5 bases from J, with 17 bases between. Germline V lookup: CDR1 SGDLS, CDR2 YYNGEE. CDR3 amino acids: CASNPGDSGETQYF. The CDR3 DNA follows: TGTGCCAGCAATCCGGGAGATTCGGGTGAGACCCAGTACTTC. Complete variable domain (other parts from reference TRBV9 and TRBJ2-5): DSGVTQTPKHLITATGQRVTLRCSPRSGDLSVYWYQQSLDQGLQFLIQYYNGEERAKGNILERFSAQQFPDLHSELNLSSLELGDSALYFCASNPGDSGETQYFGPGTRLLVL.

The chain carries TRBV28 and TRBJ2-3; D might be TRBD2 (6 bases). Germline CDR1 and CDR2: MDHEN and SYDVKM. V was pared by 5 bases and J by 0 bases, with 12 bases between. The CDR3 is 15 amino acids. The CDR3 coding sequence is TGTGCCAGCAGTGACGGCGGGACTAGCACAGATACGCAGTATTTT. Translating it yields CASSDGGTSTDTQYF.

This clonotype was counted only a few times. Here the CDR3 DNA reads TGTGCCAGCACAGACGGGCCGTCACGACCCTACGAGCAGTACTTC. The encoded protein is CASTDGPSRPYEQYF. This sequence joins TRBV28 and TRBJ2-7; D not certain. The CDR3 is 15 amino acids. CDR1 is MDHEN, CDR2 SYDVKM, per germline. V gave up 7 bases and J gave up 2 bases, with 18 bases separating them.

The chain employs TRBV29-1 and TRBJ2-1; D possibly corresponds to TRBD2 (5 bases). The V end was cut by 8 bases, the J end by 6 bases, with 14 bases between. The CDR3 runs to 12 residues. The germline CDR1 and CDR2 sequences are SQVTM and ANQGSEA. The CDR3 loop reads CSFAWTGNEQFF. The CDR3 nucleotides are TGCAGCTTTGCGTGGACTGGCAATGAGCAGTTCTTC.

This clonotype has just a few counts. CDR3 nucleotide sequence: TGCAGTGCTTCCCGGACAGGGACCTACGAGCAGTACTTC. Translated, it gives CSASRTGTYEQYF. The chain is built from TRBV20-1 and TRBJ2-7; 8 positions match TRBD1. Germline CDR1 reads DFQATT; CDR2 reads SNEGSKA (reference sequence). CDR3 length: 13 amino acids. With 5 bases clipped from V and 2 bases from J, the junction kept 5 bases outside the gene matches.